This TCR beta chain was identified in a study of cytotoxic CD8 clonotypes in ibrutinib-treated CLL. This CDR3 has 14 residues. The data were produced by immunoSEQ multiplex PCR, yet TCRdb's version contains in-frame clones alone and is incomplete. Here the sample spans more than 200,000 clones, just under 80% being singletons. The chain has TRBV21-1 and TRBJ2-7. TRBV21-1 is a known pseudogene. The TCR originated in a human donor with chronic lymphocytic leukemia. The source was PBMCs, collected after 12 months of ibrutinib treatment. CDR3 region: CASSKEFGVVEQYF. The DNA for the CDR3 is TGTGCCAGCAGCAAAGAGTTTGGGGTAGTCGAGCAGTACTTC.